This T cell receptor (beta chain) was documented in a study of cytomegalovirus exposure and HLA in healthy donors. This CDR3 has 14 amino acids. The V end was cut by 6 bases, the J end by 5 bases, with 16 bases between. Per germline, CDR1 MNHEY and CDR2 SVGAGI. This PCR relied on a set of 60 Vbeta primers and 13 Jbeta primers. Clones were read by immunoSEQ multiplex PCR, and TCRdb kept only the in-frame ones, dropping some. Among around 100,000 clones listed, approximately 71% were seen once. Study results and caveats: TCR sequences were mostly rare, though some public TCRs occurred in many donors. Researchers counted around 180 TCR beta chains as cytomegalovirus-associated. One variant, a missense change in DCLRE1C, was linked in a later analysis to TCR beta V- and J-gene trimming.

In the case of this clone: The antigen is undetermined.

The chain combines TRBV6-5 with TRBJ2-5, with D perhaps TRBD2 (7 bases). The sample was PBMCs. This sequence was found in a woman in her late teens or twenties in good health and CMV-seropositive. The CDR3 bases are TGTGCCAGCAGCCTAACACAGGGAGGGGAGACCCAGTACTTC. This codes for CASSLTQGGETQYF.